The rows below give T cell receptor beta chains drawn from one sample of a study of shared clonotypes between healthy human individuals. Clones were sequenced by immunoSEQ multiplex PCR, and TCRdb holds only the in-frame ones, with some missing. The sample holds 2.3 million or so clones, 90% to 95% seen once. Sequences were obtained from naive CD4+ T cells from PBMCs. These receptors were collected from a young man in good health. Some clones in this sample may be carry-over from other donors' samples. The CDR3 runs from the conserved cysteine through the conserved F or W. A D gene is named only where the DNA matches it firmly. Size tells how often a clone was seen (once, few, many) or the class of an expanded clone, and some rows leave it out.

cdr3_nt cdr3_aa clone_size j_call d_call v_call
TGTGCCAGCAGCGCTGGGGCAGTGGGGACTGAAGCTTTCTTT CASSAGAVGTEAFF NA TRBJ1-1 NA TRBV9
TGTGCCAGCACCGTACTAGCGGGAGTCGGGAATGAGCAGTTCTTC CASTVLAGVGNEQFF NA TRBJ2-1 TRBD2 TRBV5-4
TGTGCCAGCAGCTTCTCTAAAGGGGTTGGGAATGGCTACACCTTC CASSFSKGVGNGYTF NA TRBJ1-2 NA TRBV5-4
TGTGCCAGCAGCCAAACGTGGGACACCCACGAGCAGTACTTC CASSQTWDTHEQYF NA TRBJ2-7 NA TRBV7-9
TGTGCCAGCAGTTACAATCGAGGGCAAGAGACCCAGTACTTC CASSYNRGQETQYF NA TRBJ2-5 NA TRBV6-5
TGTGCCAGCAGTATCCAGCGGAACACCGGGGAGCTGTTTTTT CASSIQRNTGELFF NA TRBJ2-2 NA TRBV5-4
TGTGCCAGGAACGCCTACGAGCAGTACTTC CARNAYEQYF NA TRBJ2-7 NA TRBV21-1
TGTGCCAGCTCACTAAGACAGGGGAACACCGGGGAGCTGTTTTTT CASSLRQGNTGELFF NA TRBJ2-2 TRBD1 TRBV18
TGTGCCAGCAGAACTCGGACCACCACCGGGGAGCTGTTTTTT CASRTRTTTGELFF NA TRBJ2-2 NA TRBV28
TGTGCCAGCAGCCTCGACGGATCAAACACTGAAGCTTTCTTT CASSLDGSNTEAFF NA TRBJ1-1 NA TRBV4-2
TGTGCCAGCAGCCCCGGGACTAGCGGATACAATGAGCAGTTCTTC CASSPGTSGYNEQFF NA TRBJ2-1 TRBD2 TRBV7-2
TGTGCCAGCAGCGTCGATAGACCGGACAGGGGCGACGGCTACACCTTC CASSVDRPDRGDGYTF NA TRBJ1-2 TRBD1 TRBV9
TGTGCCAGCTCTCCGCAAGCCCACACTGGGGGGGAGCAGTACTTC CASSPQAHTGGEQYF NA TRBJ2-7 NA TRBV9
TGTGCCAGCAGTTTGCGGGAGGGGTACGAGCAGTACTTC CASSLREGYEQYF NA TRBJ2-7 TRBD2 TRBV6-4
TGTGCCAGTTCCGACAGGTTCAACTACGAGCAGTACTTC CASSDRFNYEQYF once TRBJ2-7 NA TRBV19
TGTGCCAGCTCAGCAGGGACTGGGGGCTACGAGCAGTACTTC CASSAGTGGYEQYF once TRBJ2-7 NA TRBV18